Each of the 16 T cell receptor beta chains below was sequenced from the same sample in a study of Graves' ophthalmopathy and Graves' hyperthyroidism. Researchers took RNA transcripts and amplified TCR beta CDR3 regions from them. First-round RT-PCR used HTBI primers; second-round multiplex PCR followed. A single record per CDR3 protein comes from TCRdb applying MiXCR to the multiplex PCR reads. Of approximately 460,000 distinct CDR3 sequences in the sample, approximately 15% were seen once. Sequencing used blood. These receptors were taken from a woman aged 25 to 39 with Graves' ophthalmopathy.

This clonotype was found many times. This rearrangement joins TRBV6-5 to TRBJ2-5, with D unresolved. V lost 6 bases to trimming and J lost 4 bases, with 6 bases between them. CDR3 length equals 11 residues. The germline V gene has CDR1 MNHEY and CDR2 SVGAGI. The CDR3 DNA is TGTGCCAGCAGGATGGGAGAGACCCAGTACTTC. Protein: CASRMGETQYF.

In the case of this clonotype: A much more abundant neighbour one base away suggests this may be a read error. The chain uses TRBV19 and TRBJ1-1; 9 nucleotides align to TRBD1. The CDR3 totals 14 residues. CDR1 is LNHDA, CDR2 SQIVND, per germline (reference sequence). The CDR3 region has the DNA TGTGTCAGTAAGGGACAGGGCAGAGGAACTGAAGCTTTCTTT. Amino acids: CVSKGQGRGTEAFF.

This clonotype came up many times. The chain recombines TRBV20-1 with TRBJ1-5; D is ambiguous. Germline V lookup: CDR1 DFQATT, CDR2 SNEGSKA (reference sequence). V lost 3 bases, J lost 4 bases, and 10 bases lay in between. The CDR3 is 13 amino acids. CDR3 in DNA: TGCAGTGCTAGTTTAGGTCCAAATCAGCCCCAGCATTTT. Residues: CSASLGPNQPQHF.

This clonotype was found many times. The chain employs TRBV7-2 and TRBJ2-7, with a tentative D call TRBD2 (6 bases). Germline-derived CDR1 and CDR2 are SGHTA and FQGNSA. V was clipped by 3 bases and J by 9 bases, with 12 bases between them. This CDR3 comprises 12 residues. The CDR3 here is CASSFEGGTQYF. DNA for the CDR3: TGTGCCAGCAGCTTTGAGGGAGGTACGCAGTACTTC.

This clonotype was counted only a few times. The V call is TRBV4-2, the J call TRBJ1-5; D may be TRBD1 (5 bases). Germline assignment: CDR1 LGHNA and CDR2 YNFKEQ. The CDR3 consists of 18 residues. Between the trimmed V and J ends, which lost 3 bases and 3 bases, there was a span of 21 bases. As DNA, the CDR3 is TGTGCCAGCAGCCAGAGCCCTTCCACTGGGACGGACAATCAGCCCCAGCATTTT. It yields the protein CASSQSPSTGTDNQPQHF.

This clonotype was counted ten times or more. J is TRBJ1-5 and V is TRBV12-3 or TRBV12-4; D ambiguous. V was cut by 6 bases and J by 4 bases, with 13 bases left in between. There are 14 residues in the CDR3. In nucleotides, the CDR3 is TGTGCCAGCAGCCCTCCCTTGACTAATCAGCCCCAGCATTTT. Its protein is CASSPPLTNQPQHF.

A remark on this clonotype: Given a much more abundant clone one base away, this may be a read error. This rearrangement joins TRBV20-1 to TRBJ2-2; 8 bases fit TRBD2. The length of the CDR3 is 15 residues. Per the germline V gene, CDR1 is DFQATT and CDR2 is SNEGSKA (reference sequence). The CDR3 loop is CSARSGGAQVGELCF. CDR3 nucleotide sequence: TGCAGTGCTCGATCCGGGGGGGCGCAAGTCGGGGAGCTGTGTTTT.

The chain couples TRBV7-8 to TRBJ1-1, with a tentative D call TRBD1 (5 bases). CDR1 SGHVS and CDR2 FQNEAQ come from the germline V gene. Trimming removed 2 bases at V and 5 bases at J, with 15 bases between. The CDR3 runs to 15 residues. The CDR3 DNA follows: TGTGCCAGCAGCTTAAACCCCAGGGTAACGACTGAAGCTTTCTTT. This gives the protein CASSLNPRVTTEAFF. Looking up the rest from reference TRBV7-8 and TRBJ1-1 gives the full variable domain: GAGVSQSPRYKVAKRGQDVALRCDPISGHVSLFWYQQALGQGPEFLTYFQNEAQLDKSGLPSDRFFAERPEGSVSTLKIQRTQQEDSAVYLCASSLNPRVTTEAFFGQGTRLTVV.

This clonotype was detected ten times or more. The rearrangement joins TRBV27 to TRBJ2-5; no firm D call. Germline V gene lookup returns CDR1 MNHEY and CDR2 SMNVEV (reference sequence). The CDR3 length is 11 residues. V shed 6 bases and J shed 5 bases, with 7 bases lying between them. The CDR3 here is CASRGWETQYF. For the CDR3, the DNA is TGTGCCAGCAGGGGGTGGGAGACCCAGTACTTC.

There are many counts of this clonotype. The chain employs TRBV28 and TRBJ2-5; D unresolved. Germline V gives CDR1 MDHEN, CDR2 SYDVKM. This CDR3 spans 12 amino acids. The V and J ends lost 5 bases and 2 bases respectively, with 6 bases between them. The CDR3 bases are TGTGCCAGCAGTAGGATTCAAGAGACCCAGTACTTC. Encoded protein: CASSRIQETQYF.

This clonotype was detected many times. The J gene is TRBJ2-2, the V gene TRBV13; 8 bases match TRBD1. The CDR3 has 16 residues. J lost 4 bases, V lost 4 bases, and 8 bases had no gene match. Per germline, CDR1 PRHDT and CDR2 FYEKMQ (reference sequence). The CDR3 nucleotides are TGTGCCAGCAGCTCCCGCAGGGGGCATGGCACCGGGGAGCTGTTTTTT. Amino acid sequence: CASSSRRGHGTGELFF.

V gene TRBV6-5 combines with J gene TRBJ2-5; D uncertain. Germline CDR1 and CDR2: MNHEY and SVGAGI. V lost 0 bases and J lost 4, with 9 bases in between. The CDR3 contains 14 residues. In DNA form, the CDR3 reads TGTGCCAGCAGTTACTCACGGGTGTCAGAGACCCAGTACTTC. Protein: CASSYSRVSETQYF.

This clonotype was counted ten times or more. The chain uses TRBV7-8 and TRBJ2-7; D gene uncertain. The CDR3 has 12 amino acids. Trimming stripped 8 bases from V and 5 bases from J, with 13 bases between. Germline loops: CDR1 SGHVS, CDR2 FQNEAQ. The CDR3 sequence is CASGPFLDEQYF. The CDR3 DNA reads as TGTGCCAGCGGACCCTTCTTGGACGAGCAGTACTTC.

The chain uses TRBV4-2 and TRBJ2-7; D remains ambiguous. Deletions cut 0 bases from V and 0 bases from J, with 9 bases between. Germline-derived CDR1 and CDR2 are LGHNA and YNFKEQ. The CDR3 spans 15 residues. The CDR3 sequence: CASSQDRTSSYEQYF. In DNA form, the CDR3 reads TGTGCCAGCAGCCAAGATAGGACCTCCTCCTACGAGCAGTACTTC.

The chain is built from TRBV27 and TRBJ1-5; D ambiguous. Trimming removed 0 bases at V and 5 bases at J, with 5 bases between. Germline V lookup: CDR1 MNHEY, CDR2 SMNVEV (reference sequence). The CDR3 spans 13 residues. The CDR3 loop is CASSLSIDQPQHF. The CDR3 bases are TGTGCCAGCAGTTTATCGATCGATCAGCCCCAGCATTTT.

The V gene is TRBV30, the J gene TRBJ1-1; D perhaps matches TRBD1 (6 bases). Germline loops: CDR1 GTSNPN, CDR2 SVGIG (reference sequence). Deletions cut 3 bases from V and 3 bases from J, with 11 bases between. The CDR3 has 13 amino acids. The CDR3: CAWRVRGHTEAFF. CDR3 bases: TGTGCCTGGAGGGTCAGGGGACACACTGAAGCTTTCTTT. The full variable domain, its missing parts supplied by reference TRBV30 and TRBJ1-1, is SQTIHQWPATLVQPVGSPLSLECTVEGTSNPNLYWYRQAAGRGLQLLFYSVGIGQISSEVPQNLSASRPQDRQFILSSKKLLLSDSGFYLCAWRVRGHTEAFFGQGTRLTVV.